This TCR beta chain was recorded in a study of spatial heterogeneity in lung cancer. At the level of the study: The average appearance count of each unique TCR and UMI combination in raw reads was more than nine.

General observations from the study: Expanded intratumoral alpha and beta TCR counts tracked tumor mutation counts. Ubiquitous and regional expanded TCR counts correlated with ubiquitous and regional nonsynonymous mutations, respectively.

This clonotype has ten or more counts. Its antigen is currently unknown. Indicated time point: sample taken at primary tumor resection. In each case, whole RNA from tumor, nontumor lung or frozen PBMC was sequenced unsorted. A unique molecular identifier was carried by every single TCR cDNA molecule. One entry per CDR3 protein results from TCRdb running MiXCR on the 5' RACE reads. The data hold roughly 23,000 distinct CDR3 sequences, with approximately 4.3% observed a single time. Looked up from germline, CDR1 is KGHSH and CDR2 is LQKENI. With 0 bases removed from V and 2 bases from J, the gap between germline ends came to 7 bases. The CDR3 has 14 amino acids.

The clonotype was recovered from a male donor with early-stage non-small cell lung cancer. The V and J genes are TRBV18 and TRBJ2-5; D is perhaps TRBD1 (5 bases). The sequences come from lung tumor tissue, collected at surgery. CDR3 DNA sequence: TGTGCCAGCTCACCACCGGCAGGGCAAGAGACCCAGTACTTC. It specifies CASSPPAGQETQYF.